The T cell receptor beta chain described here comes from a study of vaccination effects on CD4 cells after COVID-19. Study overall: Antigen-specific CD4+ T cell clonotypes were called by their expansion after viral peptide-pool culture in ViraFEST. In culture with 10 IU/ml IL-2 and 9 to 10 ug/ml peptides, PBMC were grown at roughly 2 million per well.

In regard to this clone: Its antigen is not identified.

The method was immunoSEQ multiplex PCR; TCRdb's version includes in-frame clones alone and lacks a portion of them. The sample carries tens of thousands of clones, more than 65% recorded once. After removal of 2 bases from V and 5 bases from J, the junction contained 10 bases not matched to a gene. Germline CDR1 and CDR2: SGHNT and YYREEE (reference sequence). The CDR3 totals 17 residues. Cultured cells yielded isolated CD4+ T cells after less than 11 days. This TCR derives from a human donor who received a COVID-19 vaccine. This material consisted of CD4+ T cells from PBMCs cultured without peptide, taken before COVID-19 vaccination. The chain uses TRBV5-4 and TRBJ2-6; 7 bases map to TRBD1. CDR3 DNA sequence: TGTGCCAGCAGCTTTGGGACAGCCCCATCCCGGGCCAACGTCCTGACTTTC. It is translated as CASSFGTAPSRANVLTF.